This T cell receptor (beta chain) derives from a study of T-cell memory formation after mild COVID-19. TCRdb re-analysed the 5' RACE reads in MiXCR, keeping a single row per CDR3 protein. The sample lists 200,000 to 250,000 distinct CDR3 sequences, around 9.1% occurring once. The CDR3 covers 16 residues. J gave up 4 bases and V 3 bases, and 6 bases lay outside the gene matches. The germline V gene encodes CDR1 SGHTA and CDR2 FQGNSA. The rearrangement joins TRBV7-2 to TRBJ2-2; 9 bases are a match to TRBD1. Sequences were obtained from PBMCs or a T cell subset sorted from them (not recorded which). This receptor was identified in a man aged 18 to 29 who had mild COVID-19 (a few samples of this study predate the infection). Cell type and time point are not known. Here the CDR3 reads CASSFRQGVATGELFF. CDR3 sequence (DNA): TGTGCCAGCAGCTTCCGACAGGGGGTGGCCACCGGGGAGCTGTTTTTT.